Following are 9 T cell receptor beta chains from one sample sequenced in a study of a mutant IDH1 vaccine in newly diagnosed glioma. These TCRs' antigens remain unknown. TCRdb keeps only in-frame clones here, not all; method: immunoSEQ multiplex PCR. The sample yields about 85,000 clones, 85% to 90% seen once. The time point is: week 47, end of study. Vaccination used 300 ug of mutant IDH1 20-mer peptide per dose, with topical imiquimod. The starting material was PBMCs, obtained from a glioma patient whose treatment included an IDH1 peptide vaccine. The origin of the receptors is a woman in her fifties or sixties with glioma.

The V call is TRBV5-5, the J call TRBJ2-6; no firm D call. Between the trimmed V and J ends, which lost 0 bases and 0 bases, there was a span of 10 bases. The CDR3 contains 17 residues. Germline V gene lookup returns CDR1 SGHKS and CDR2 YYEKEE (reference sequence). CDR3 residues: CASSLVASVSGANVLTF. The CDR3 DNA reads TGTGCCAGCAGCTTGGTGGCCAGCGTCTCTGGGGCCAACGTCCTGACTTTC.

Comment on this clone: The junction shows a germline mismatch at one end, possibly a read error. This chain uses TRBV7-7 with TRBJ2-6; perhaps TRBD1 as D (5 bases). Germline V CDR1 and CDR2: SSHAT, FNYEAQ (reference sequence). The CDR3 is 16 residues long. The CDR3 bases are TGTGCTAGCAGCCCCTCAGGGTTTACTGGGGCCAACGTCCTGACTTTC. Amino acids: CASSPSGFTGANVLTF.

This clone was observed a few times. V is TRBV5-1 and J is TRBJ1-1, with D maybe TRBD1 (5 bases). The CDR3 consists of 16 residues. Trimming took 4 bases from V and 1 from J, leaving 17 bases between them. CDR1 SGHRS and CDR2 YFSETQ come from the germline V gene. CDR3 nucleotide sequence: TGCGCCAGCAGCGAAACGGGGCAGCGATGGAACACTGAAGCTTTCTTT. This codes for CASSETGQRWNTEAFF. Complete variable domain (other parts from reference TRBV5-1 and TRBJ1-1): KAGVTQTPRYLIKTRGQQVTLSCSPISGHRSVSWYQQTPGQGLQFLFEYFSETQRNKGNFPGRFSGRQFSNSRSEMNVSTLELGDSALYLCASSETGQRWNTEAFFGQGTRLTVV.

The genes are TRBV9 and TRBJ1-1; the match to TRBD1 covers 8 bases. Germline CDR1 is SGDLS and CDR2 is YYNGEE. V shed 6 bases and J 0 bases; nucleotides not matched to a gene: 4. The CDR3 is 14 amino acids. Here the CDR3 reads CASNRQGLNTEAFF. The CDR3 DNA reads TGTGCCAGCAACCGACAGGGGCTGAACACTGAAGCTTTCTTT.

The chain couples TRBV27 to TRBJ1-6; 7 bases map to TRBD1. The CDR3 covers 15 residues. CDR1 is MNHEY and CDR2 is SMNVEV in the germline V gene (reference sequence). The junction had 10 bases not matched to a gene; V was cut back by 7 bases and J by 7 bases. CDR3 sequence (DNA): TGTGCCAGCATGAGGGAGGGGGCTTGGAATTCACCCCTCCACTTT. Amino acid sequence: CASMREGAWNSPLHF.

The genes are TRBV19 and TRBJ2-7; 7 bases match TRBD1. The trim removed 11 bases at V and 4 bases at J, leaving 23 bases unmatched. This CDR3 region has 17 residues. Germline V gene data show CDR1 as LNHDA and CDR2 as SQIVND (reference sequence). CDR3 sequence reads: CAGNRGWIARTFYEQYF. CDR3 coding DNA: TGTGCCGGAAACAGGGGATGGATAGCGCGGACATTTTACGAGCAGTACTTC.

This clone has just a few counts. The chain uses TRBV15 and TRBJ1-2, with 7 bases that match TRBD1. V lost 0 bases, J lost 6 bases, and 4 bases stayed unmatched. This CDR3 is built from 14 residues. Germline V CDR1 and CDR2: LNHNV, YYDKDF (reference sequence). The CDR3 sequence is CATSRDHRGHGYTF. The CDR3, as DNA: TGTGCCACCAGCAGAGATCATAGGGGGCATGGCTACACCTTC.

The chain employs TRBV6-5 and TRBJ2-1; 8 bases are a match to TRBD2. The CDR3 is 14 amino acids. The V segment lost 9 bases and the J segment 6 bases; nucleotides outside the gene matches: 10. The germline V gene has CDR1 MNHEY and CDR2 SVGAGI. The CDR3 loop is CASSGTRRSNEQFF. As DNA, the CDR3 is TGTGCCAGTTCCGGGACTAGGAGGTCCAATGAGCAGTTCTTC.

V gene TRBV18 combines with J gene TRBJ1-2, with TRBD1 matching 11 bases. Germline assignment: CDR1 KGHSH and CDR2 LQKENI. The CDR3 extends over 15 amino acids. V was pared by 3 bases and J by 6 bases, with 6 bases of the junction left unmatched. In nucleotides, the CDR3 is TGTGCCAGCTCACCCGGGACAGGGGGACAGAATGGCTACACCTTC. Protein: CASSPGTGGQNGYTF.